Described below is a single T cell receptor beta chain sequence and its context. What it recognizes is unknown. One end of the junction is discordant with germline, which a read error may explain. These data come from a study of T cell responses to AZD1222 COVID-19 vaccine. Germline V gene sequence: CDR1 MNHNS, CDR2 SASEGT. The CDR3 length is 11 residues. The repertoire was sequenced with immunoSEQ multiplex PCR; TCRdb's copy has only in-frame clones and lacks some. Seen here are thousands of clones, roughly 90% observed once, and the top ten hold about 7%. Study observations and caveats: Distributed over spike, vaccine-associated CD4 TCRs predominated at 160-218 and 743-854.

The receptor comes from an adult who received the AZD1222 COVID-19 vaccine. V is TRBV6-1 and J is TRBJ1-1; D uncertain. The material sequenced was peripheral blood, taken 28 days after the second AZD1222 dose. DNA of the CDR3: TGTGCCAGCAGTTACAAGACGGACCTCAGGTTT. Translated: CASSYKTDLRF.